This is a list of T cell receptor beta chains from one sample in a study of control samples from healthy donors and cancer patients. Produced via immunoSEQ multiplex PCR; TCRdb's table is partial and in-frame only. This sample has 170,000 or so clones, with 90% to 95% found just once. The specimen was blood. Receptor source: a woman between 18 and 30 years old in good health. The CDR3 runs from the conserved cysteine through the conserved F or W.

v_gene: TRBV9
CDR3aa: CASSPSGSTEAFF

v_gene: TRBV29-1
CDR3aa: CSAQGAYGYTF

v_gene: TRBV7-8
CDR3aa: CASSFLTGSSGNTIYF

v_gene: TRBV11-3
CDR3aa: CASSFGRSKNEQFF

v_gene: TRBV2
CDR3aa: CASSEQGAQTQYF

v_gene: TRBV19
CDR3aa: CASFKPISGLRQETQYF

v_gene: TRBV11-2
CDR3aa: CASSFGGRGLAEQFF

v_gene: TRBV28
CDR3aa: CASSPLDREGYGYTF

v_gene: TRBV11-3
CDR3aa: CASSFSGRALNEQFF

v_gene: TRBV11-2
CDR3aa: CASSPKGYGYTF

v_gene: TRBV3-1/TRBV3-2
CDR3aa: CASSQDGAGAGDTQYF

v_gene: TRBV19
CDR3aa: CASREGDGYTF

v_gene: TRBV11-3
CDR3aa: CTSSLVTTGELFF

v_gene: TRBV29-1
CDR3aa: CSVEVFQETQYF

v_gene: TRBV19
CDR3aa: CASSTLLGTGGYEQYF

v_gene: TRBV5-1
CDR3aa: CASSPAGDNSGNTIYF

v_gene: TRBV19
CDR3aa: CASSMGTGVGNTIYF

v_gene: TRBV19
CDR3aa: CASSRSDSGSGYTF

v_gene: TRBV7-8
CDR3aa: CASSRAGLYGYTF

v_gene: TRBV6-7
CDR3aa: CASSHGQRERADTQYF

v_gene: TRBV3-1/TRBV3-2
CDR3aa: CASSPYGQDYEQYF

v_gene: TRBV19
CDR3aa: CASQGQGDSPLHF

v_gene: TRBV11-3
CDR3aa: CASSSLYEQYF

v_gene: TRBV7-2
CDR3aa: CASSLPYGQGAGELFF

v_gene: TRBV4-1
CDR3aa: CASSQGRASGRPIYNEQFF

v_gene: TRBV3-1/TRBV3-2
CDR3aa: CASSPWRSPNTGELFF

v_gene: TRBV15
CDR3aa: CATSRRFTDENIQYF

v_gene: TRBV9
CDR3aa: CASSVDGGQASYGYTF

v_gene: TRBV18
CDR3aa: CASSPEANYGYTF

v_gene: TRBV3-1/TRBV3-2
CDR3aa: CASSWTGSRSPLHF

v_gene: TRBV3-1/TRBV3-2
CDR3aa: CASSQVGSPLKTQYF

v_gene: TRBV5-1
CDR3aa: CASRFQGAPQETQYF

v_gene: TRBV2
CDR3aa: CASSLDSYSNQPQHF

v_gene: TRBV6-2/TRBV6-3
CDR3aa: CASSSGEGEKLFF

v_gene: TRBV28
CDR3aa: CASSLGRGEAFF

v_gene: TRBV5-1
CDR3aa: CASSSGQGAQETQYF

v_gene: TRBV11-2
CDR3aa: CASSLEAGGHGYTF

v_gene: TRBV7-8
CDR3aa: CASTPGQGDEKLFF

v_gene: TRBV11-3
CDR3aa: CASTDREDGYTF

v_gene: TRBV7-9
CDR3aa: CASSGLAGGYNEQFF

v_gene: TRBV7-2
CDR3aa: CASSFRGQGHGYTF

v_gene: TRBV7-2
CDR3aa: CASSSRGTGDTIYF